This TCR beta chain was sequenced in a study of cytomegalovirus exposure and HLA in healthy donors. Broader study findings: In vitro confirmation showed a few CMV-associated chains to be CMV antigen specific.

From germline, CDR1 is MNHEY and CDR2 SVGAGI. V was cut by 6 bases and J by 2 bases, with 13 bases left in between. CDR3 size: 14 residues. The PCR had 60 Vbeta and 13 Jbeta primers. Original methodology: Later analysis identified roughly 84 million unique TCR beta chains, roughly 11 million shared. Libraries were prepared by immunoSEQ multiplex PCR; TCRdb keeps only in-frame clonotypes and omits some of them. That table furnishes V, J and clone size, whereas the DNA furnished D and trimming. Of some 200,000 clones in the sample, 82% were seen once. With respect to this clone: The antigen remains undetermined.

The receptor's source is a boy younger than 10 in good health and CMV-seronegative. Material for sequencing was PBMCs. The chain couples TRBV6-5 to TRBJ1-1; tentatively, D is TRBD1 (6 bases). The CDR3 DNA reads TGTGCCAGCAGCCCACAGGGCTTCAACACTGAAGCTTTCTTT. Amino acid sequence: CASSPQGFNTEAFF.